The next 8 T cell receptor beta chains were all read from a single sample in a study of control samples from healthy donors and cancer patients. Some clones are missing from TCRdb's copy, which holds only in-frame ones; the method was immunoSEQ multiplex PCR. Of 130,000 or so clones in the sample, about 92% are singletons; the top ten hold roughly 1.9%. The sample consisted of blood. The receptors originated from a woman in her fifties or sixties in good health.

The table lists this clone with a few counts. V and J are TRBV5-4 and TRBJ1-3, with D unclear. The CDR3 loop spans 15 amino acids. CDR1 SGHNT and CDR2 YYREEE come from the germline V gene (reference sequence). The V end was cut by 4 bases, the J end by 2 bases, with 13 bases between. The CDR3 region has the DNA TGTGCCAGCAGCCCGGACGTGGACCCTGGAAACACCATATATTTT. Translated: CASSPDVDPGNTIYF. The full variable domain, rest sourced from reference TRBV5-4 and TRBJ1-3, is ETGVTQSPTHLIKTRGQQVTLRCSSQSGHNTVSWYQQALGQGPQFIFQYYREEENGRGNFPPRFSGLQFPNYSSELNVNALELDDSALYLCASSPDVDPGNTIYFGEGSWLTVV.

V is TRBV6-5 and J is TRBJ2-7; D not resolved. The CDR3 has 15 amino acids. Trimming left V 4 bases short and J 4 bases short, with 17 bases between. The V gene's germline CDR1 is MNHEY and CDR2 SVGAGI. This chain's CDR3 is CASSSDGFTVYEQYF. Written as DNA, the CDR3 is TGTGCCAGCAGTTCCGATGGATTTACGGTTTACGAGCAGTACTTC.

This chain connects TRBV5-1 to TRBJ1-2; D is perhaps TRBD1 (5 bases). In germline, CDR1 is SGHRS, CDR2 YFSETQ. The CDR3 extends over 15 amino acids. V was cut by 1 base and J by 6 bases, with 16 bases left in between. The CDR3 region is CASSLMPTAGDGYTF. The CDR3 nucleotides read TGCGCCAGCAGCTTGATGCCGACAGCTGGAGATGGCTACACCTTC.

This rearrangement joins TRBV3-1 (or the pseudogene TRBV3-2) to TRBJ1-5; D unresolved. The ends were cut back, 5 bases at V and 7 bases at J, with 12 bases in the middle. Germline lookup yields CDR1 LGHDT and CDR2 YNNKEL (reference sequence). The CDR3 sequence is 13 residues long. The CDR3 DNA follows: TGTGCCAGCAGCACTCTCAATGGGCAGCCCCAGCATTTT. Translating it yields CASSTLNGQPQHF.

The chain employs TRBV27 and TRBJ2-7; D is ambiguous. CDR1 MNHEY and CDR2 SMNVEV come from the germline V gene (reference sequence). The length of the CDR3 is 14 residues. V was shortened by 4 bases and J by 3 bases, with 13 bases between the two germline ends. The CDR3 reads CASSYLSRIYEQYF. CDR3 DNA: TGTGCCAGCAGTTACCTCTCGCGAATCTACGAGCAGTACTTC.

The chain has TRBV5-6 and TRBJ2-3; the match to TRBD2 covers 10 bases. CDR1 and CDR2 from the germline V gene are SGHDT and YYEEEE. After removal of 4 bases from V and 6 bases from J, the junction contained 17 bases not matched to a gene. The CDR3 is 18 amino acids. The CDR3: CASSHWPWLAGERDTQYF. The CDR3 DNA reads TGTGCCAGCAGCCACTGGCCCTGGCTAGCGGGAGAGAGGGATACGCAGTATTTT.

The rearrangement links TRBV19 to TRBJ2-7; no reliable D call. The V gene's germline CDR1 is LNHDA and CDR2 SQIVND (reference sequence). The CDR3 is 14 amino acids. The V end lost 3 bases, the J end lost 1 base, and 10 bases lay between the germline ends. CDR3 amino acids: CASSMGLGSYEQYF. The CDR3 region has the DNA TGTGCCAGTAGTATGGGCTTAGGTTCCTACGAGCAGTACTTC.

J is TRBJ2-2 and V is TRBV5-4; 8 bases map to TRBD2. The CDR3 has 18 amino acids. CDR1 is SGHNT and CDR2 is YYREEE in the germline V gene (reference sequence). V lost 4 bases, J lost 4 bases, and 15 bases stayed unmatched. CDR3 protein: CASSRGAGGASGTGELFF. CDR3 nucleotides: TGTGCCAGCAGCCGGGGGGCGGGGGGCGCCTCCGGCACCGGGGAGCTGTTTTTT.